What follows are 4 T cell receptor beta chains derived from one specimen sequenced in a study of blood T cells in healthy people across ages. With a J-beta primer mix and a sample-barcoded 5' primer, a second PCR ran about 6 to 11 cycles. TCRdb re-derived calls from the 5' RACE reads in MiXCR, one entry per CDR3 protein. Here the sample spans over a million distinct CDR3 sequences, about 40% being singletons. The sequencing sample was made of blood. The receptors derive from a young woman in good health.

The rearrangement links TRBV10-3 to TRBJ1-2; D not resolved. V was trimmed by 2 bases and J by 2 bases, leaving 12 bases between them. CDR3 length equals 15 residues. Germline V CDR1 and CDR2: ENHRY, SYGVKD. CDR3 residues: CAISEGGGFNYGYTF. CDR3 sequence (DNA): TGTGCCATCAGTGAGGGCGGCGGCTTCAACTATGGCTACACCTTC.

Details on this clonotype: Possible read error: a much larger clone is one base away. The gene calls are TRBV3-1 and TRBJ2-7; no clear D gene. This CDR3 region has 12 residues. V lost 4 bases to trimming and J lost 1 base, with 5 bases between them. In germline, CDR1 is LGHDT, CDR2 YNNKEL (reference sequence). The CDR3 nucleotides read TGTGCCAGCAGCCGACGATCCTACGAGCAGTACTTC. Protein sequence: CASSRRSYEQYF.

The chain couples TRBV20-1 to TRBJ2-3; 7 bases are shared with TRBD1. Trimming at V came to 4 bases and at J to 6 bases, leaving 16 bases not matched to a gene. CDR3 length: 16 amino acids. Germline V gene data show CDR1 as DFQATT and CDR2 as SNEGSKA (reference sequence). The CDR3 DNA reads as TGCAGTGCTATGGGAATAGCGTTAGGGGGCCTGGATACGCAGTATTTT. Its translation: CSAMGIALGGLDTQYF.

J is TRBJ2-1 and V is TRBV6-5; no reliable D call. This CDR3 has 11 amino acids. From germline, CDR1 is MNHEY and CDR2 SVGAGI. The ends were cut back, 5 bases at V and 13 bases at J, with 12 bases in the middle. CDR3 amino acids: CASSQSKTQFF. CDR3 in DNA: TGTGCCAGCAGTCAGAGTAAGACCCAGTTCTTC.